The 32 T cell receptor beta chains below all came from one sample that was sequenced in a study of blood T cells in healthy people across ages. For the second PCR, which ran for 7 to 11 cycles, a sample-barcoded 5' primer and a J-beta primer mix were used. One entry per CDR3 protein, called by TCRdb with MiXCR from the 5' RACE reads. Seen here are approximately 850,000 distinct CDR3 sequences, more than 45% observed once, and the top ten hold approximately 23%. The sequencing sample was made of blood. All receptors derive from a man aged 25 to 45 in good health.

This clonotype was observed a handful of times. V usage is TRBV6-1 and J usage is TRBJ2-5, with TRBD2 as a possible D gene (5 bases). From germline, CDR1 is MNHNS and CDR2 SASEGT. Trimming pared 10 bases from V and 11 bases from J, leaving 20 bases between. CDR3 length: 12 amino acids. CDR3 nucleotides: TGTGCCACAACAAGGAGGTTGGATGAGCAGTACTTC. It is translated as CATTRRLDEQYF.

The chain recombines TRBV13 with TRBJ2-1, with no clear D. V lost 1 base to trimming and J lost 3 bases, with 10 bases between them. The CDR3 is 15 amino acids. The germline V gene has CDR1 PRHDT and CDR2 FYEKMQ (reference sequence). CDR3 coding DNA: TGTGCCAGCAGCTTAGATGGCGGAATCTACAATGAGCAGTTCTTC. This encodes CASSLDGGIYNEQFF.

V usage is TRBV27 and J usage is TRBJ2-3, with TRBD2 matching 9 bases. The trim removed 0 bases at V and 0 bases at J, leaving 4 bases unmatched. CDR1 is MNHEY, CDR2 SMNVEV, per germline (reference sequence). The CDR3 is made up of 17 amino acids. The CDR3: CASSLSASGTSTDTQYF. CDR3 in DNA: TGTGCCAGCAGTTTATCGGCTAGCGGGACTAGCACAGATACGCAGTATTTT.

This clonotype was seen at least ten times. V and J are TRBV10-3 and TRBJ1-6; D gene unclear. CDR1 and CDR2 (germline): ENHRY, SYGVKD. The CDR3 has 14 amino acids. V lost 4 bases and J 8 bases, leaving 12 bases between the germline ends. CDR3 DNA: TGTGCCATCAGTGGGGTGGCTCTAGATTCACCCCTCCACTTT. Protein sequence: CAISGVALDSPLHF.

V and J are TRBV6-1 and TRBJ2-6; D remains ambiguous. The germline V and J ends were trimmed by 8 bases and 0 bases, with 17 bases remaining between them. This CDR3 has 17 residues. The germline V gene has CDR1 MNHNS and CDR2 SASEGT. CDR3 coding DNA: TGTGCCAGCCAGGCTCCTGACCCAGACTCTGGGGCCAACGTCCTGACTTTC. It encodes CASQAPDPDSGANVLTF.

This clonotype was picked up a small number of times. The CDR3 coding sequence is TGTGCCAGCAGTTACGCCCCAAGGGGGGGGGCGAACATTCAGTACTTC. The encoded protein is CASSYAPRGGANIQYF. The chain recombines TRBV6-2 or TRBV6-3 with TRBJ2-4, with D possibly TRBD2 on 7 matching bases. V lost 2 bases and J 7 bases, leaving 18 bases between the germline ends. Looked up from germline, CDR1 is MNHEY and CDR2 is SVGEGT. CDR3 length: 16 amino acids.

This clonotype has only one observation. This chain links TRBV6-2 or TRBV6-3 with TRBJ2-5; TRBD2 matches 8 bases. The V and J ends lost 7 bases and 7 bases, in that order; junction bases with no gene match: 11. The CDR3 runs to 14 residues. Germline V lookup: CDR1 MNHEY, CDR2 SVGEGT. DNA for the CDR3: TGTGCCAGCAAAATGCAGCGGGAGTCAGGGACCCAGTACTTC. This encodes CASKMQRESGTQYF.

This clonotype has just a few counts. The rearrangement joins TRBV7-2 to TRBJ2-7; TRBD1 agrees at 7 bases. V shed 5 bases, J shed 2 bases, and the junction held 9 bases outside the gene matches. Germline CDR1 and CDR2: SGHTA and FQGNSA. CDR3 length equals 15 residues. The CDR3 here is CASSPKGAATYEQYF. The CDR3, as DNA: TGTGCCAGCAGCCCAAAGGGGGCGGCCACCTACGAGCAGTACTTC.

The chain recombines TRBV20-1 with TRBJ2-5; 7 bases match TRBD1. CDR3 length equals 14 residues. V lost 6 bases, J lost 1 base, and 8 bases stayed unmatched. CDR1 DFQATT and CDR2 SNEGSKA come from the germline V gene (reference sequence). In DNA, the CDR3 is TGCAGTGCCCACTACCCAGGGGGCCAAGAGACCCAGTACTTC. It encodes CSAHYPGGQETQYF.

This clonotype was recorded at least ten times. V is TRBV20-1 and J is TRBJ2-5, with 10 bases aligning to TRBD2. From germline, CDR1 is DFQATT and CDR2 SNEGSKA (reference sequence). V trimming: 4 bases; J trimming: 1 base; junction bases outside the gene matches: 6. This CDR3 has 15 residues. The CDR3 DNA reads as TGCAGTGCTAAAGCTAGCGGGGGACCCCAAGAGACCCAGTACTTC. As protein: CSAKASGGPQETQYF.

The V call is TRBV10-3, the J call TRBJ1-5; D gene unclear. The CDR3 consists of 13 residues. Trimming took off 3 bases at V and 1 base at J, with 4 bases between the two ends. Germline CDR1 and CDR2: ENHRY and SYGVKD. Here the CDR3 reads CAISERSNQPQHF. The CDR3 DNA reads as TGTGCCATCAGTGAACGGAGCAATCAGCCCCAGCATTTT.

J is TRBJ2-7 and V is TRBV18; D unclear. The CDR3 extends over 12 amino acids. Trimming stripped 3 bases from V and 3 bases from J, with 6 bases between. Germline V lookup: CDR1 KGHSH, CDR2 LQKENI. The CDR3 coding sequence is TGTGCCAGCTCACCTTCGGACTACGAGCAGTACTTC. Protein: CASSPSDYEQYF.

This clonotype has more than one count but fewer than ten. This sequence joins TRBV7-9 and TRBJ2-1; 10 bases match TRBD2. The CDR3 length is 17 residues. Germline loops: CDR1 SEHNR, CDR2 FQNEAQ (reference sequence). V was pared by 1 base and J by 6 bases, with 9 bases of the junction left unmatched. Written as DNA, the CDR3 is TGTGCCAGCAGCTTAGTCACTGGACTAGCGGCCCCCAATGAGCAGTTCTTC. Translating it yields CASSLVTGLAAPNEQFF.

CDR3 amino acids: CASSLTRSEDGTYGYTF. DNA for the CDR3: TGTGCCAGCAGTTTGACCAGATCGGAGGACGGTACCTATGGCTACACCTTC. The chain carries TRBV12-3 or TRBV12-4 and TRBJ1-2; D not certain. The V end lost 3 bases, the J end lost 4 bases, and 21 bases lay between the germline ends. This CDR3 spans 17 amino acids.

This clonotype was seen a few times. This chain links TRBV5-1 with TRBJ2-1; maybe TRBD1 (6 bases). The CDR3 consists of 15 residues. V was shortened by 6 bases and J by 9 bases, with 22 bases between the two germline ends. CDR1 and CDR2 (germline): SGHRS, YFSETQ. Here the CDR3 DNA reads TGCGCCAGCACCCTGCAGAACCGGGACATCTCTGAGCAGTTCTTC. Translated, it gives CASTLQNRDISEQFF.

The genes are TRBV7-9 and TRBJ2-7; 8 positions match TRBD2. Germline loops: CDR1 SEHNR, CDR2 FQNEAQ (reference sequence). The CDR3 loop spans 14 amino acids. The V and J ends lost 7 bases and 5 bases, in that order; junction bases with no gene match: 10. CDR3 nucleotides: TGTGCCAGCACTCCTCGGGGGGGAATCGACGAGCAGTACTTC. The encoded protein is CASTPRGGIDEQYF.

The chain has TRBV27 and TRBJ2-5; 7 bases line up with TRBD2. V trimming: 5 bases; J trimming: 0 bases; junction bases outside the gene matches: 9. The CDR3 runs 16 residues. The germline gives CDR1 MNHEY, CDR2 SMNVEV (reference sequence). CDR3 in amino acids: CASSPSAGDYQETQYF. The CDR3 DNA follows: TGTGCCAGCAGTCCGTCGGCGGGGGACTACCAAGAGACCCAGTACTTC.

The chain couples TRBV6-2 or TRBV6-3 to TRBJ2-7; the match to TRBD1 covers 9 bases. Germline V lookup: CDR1 MNHEY, CDR2 SVGEGT. The CDR3 is 17 amino acids. Trimming at V came to 0 bases and at J to 0 bases, leaving 6 bases not matched to a gene. The CDR3 region is CASSYSRTGEDSYEQYF. The CDR3 DNA reads as TGTGCCAGCAGTTACTCCAGGACAGGGGAAGACTCCTACGAGCAGTACTTC.

This chain links TRBV6-5 with TRBJ2-1, with D hard to call. Germline values: CDR1 MNHEY, CDR2 SVGAGI. Trimming removed 0 bases from V and 7 bases from J, with 13 bases in between. This CDR3 spans 15 amino acids. The CDR3 sequence: CASSYSTTFRNEQFF. CDR3 bases: TGTGCCAGCAGTTACTCGACCACCTTTCGTAATGAGCAGTTCTTC.

This clonotype was detected a few times. The rearrangement uses TRBV11-1 and TRBJ2-1; 9 bases fit TRBD1. V lost 3 bases, J lost 9 bases, and 12 bases stayed unmatched. The CDR3 is 16 amino acids. The germline CDR1 and CDR2 sequences are SGHAT and FQDESV (reference sequence). The CDR3, as DNA: TGTGCCAGCAGCTTCATACCGGGACAGGGCTCCGCTGAGCAGTTCTTC. The encoded protein is CASSFIPGQGSAEQFF.

This clonotype has only a few counts. The rearrangement links TRBV11-2 to TRBJ2-7; TRBD2 might be the D (6 bases). This CDR3 is built from 17 residues. CDR1 and CDR2 from the germline V gene are SGHAT and FQNNGV. The V end was cut by 5 bases, the J end by 3 bases, with 23 bases between. The CDR3: CASSLQASGTGGYEQYF. The CDR3, as DNA: TGTGCCAGCAGCCTCCAAGCTTCTGGGACTGGAGGCTACGAGCAGTACTTC.

This chain joins TRBV3-1 and TRBJ2-7, with D perhaps assigned TRBD1 or TRBD2 (5 bases each). The CDR3 extends over 15 amino acids. Germline V lookup: CDR1 LGHDT, CDR2 YNNKEL (reference sequence). The V end was cut by 0 bases, the J end by 6 bases, with 15 bases between. This chain's CDR3 is CASSQDWGPWVEQYF. Here the CDR3 DNA reads TGTGCCAGCAGCCAAGATTGGGGACCTTGGGTCGAGCAGTACTTC.

The rearrangement links TRBV29-1 to TRBJ1-1; no reliable D call. CDR1 is SQVTM and CDR2 is ANQGSEA in the germline V gene. This CDR3 comprises 12 residues. V shed 2 bases and J shed 4 bases, with 8 bases lying between them. The CDR3 DNA is TGCAGCGTTGAATGGGGAACCACTGAAGCTTTCTTT. The encoded protein is CSVEWGTTEAFF.

A few counts support this clonotype. The chain's CDR3 is CASSVRGSTDTQYF. The CDR3, as DNA: TGTGCCAGCAGTGTGCGTGGAAGCACAGATACGCAGTATTTT. The rearrangement uses TRBV28 and TRBJ2-3; D remains ambiguous. The CDR3 is made up of 14 amino acids. Germline CDR1 and CDR2: MDHEN and SYDVKM. Trimming cost V 5 bases and J 0 bases, with 9 bases left between them.

The V call is TRBV7-2, the J call TRBJ2-7; 9 bases line up with TRBD1. Germline V gives CDR1 SGHTA, CDR2 FQGNSA. The CDR3 runs 16 residues. J was trimmed by 6 bases and V by 4 bases; bases with no gene match: 13. The CDR3 DNA follows: TGTGCCAGCAGCTATGGACAGGGGAAGAAAGGGCGCGAGCAGTACTTC. Its translation is CASSYGQGKKGREQYF.

V gene TRBV6-1 combines with J gene TRBJ2-1; 8 nucleotides align to TRBD2. This CDR3 is built from 15 residues. Germline CDR1 MNHNS, CDR2 SASEGT. Unmatched junction bases numbered 6, after V lost 4 bases and J lost 4 bases. CDR3 coding DNA: TGTGCCAGCAGTGCGAGCGGGGGAATGTACAATGAGCAGTTCTTC. Translated: CASSASGGMYNEQFF.

V and J are TRBV7-2 and TRBJ2-1, with D tentatively TRBD2 (5 bases). From germline, CDR1 is SGHTA and CDR2 FQGNSA. Between the trimmed V and J ends, which lost 5 bases and 0 bases, there was a span of 11 bases. The CDR3 runs to 15 residues. The CDR3 reads CASSQVGDSYNEQFF. CDR3 DNA sequence: TGTGCCAGCAGCCAAGTCGGGGACTCCTACAATGAGCAGTTCTTC. Filled out from reference TRBV7-2 and TRBJ2-1, the complete variable domain reads GAGVSQSPSNKVTEKGKDVELRCDPISGHTALYWYRQSLGQGLEFLIYFQGNSAPDKSGLPSDRFSAERTGGSVSTLTIQRTQQEDSAVYLCASSQVGDSYNEQFFGPGTRLTVL.

The sample holds a few counts of this clonotype. The V gene is TRBV29-1, the J gene TRBJ2-1; 12 bases fit TRBD2. The V segment lost 7 bases and the J segment 4 bases; nucleotides outside the gene matches: 5. CDR1 is SQVTM, CDR2 ANQGSEA, per germline. The CDR3 has 14 residues. The CDR3 protein is CSGRLAGVYNEQFF. DNA for the CDR3: TGCAGCGGCCGACTAGCGGGAGTGTACAATGAGCAGTTCTTC.

V and J are TRBV15 and TRBJ2-6, with D perhaps matching TRBD2 (5 bases). This CDR3 spans 15 amino acids. With 1 base removed from V and 2 bases from J, the gap between germline ends came to 6 bases. The germline V gene encodes CDR1 LNHNV and CDR2 YYDKDF (reference sequence). DNA for the CDR3: TGTGCCACCAGCAGAGCAGCGGCTGGGGCCAACGTCCTGACTTTC. Translation: CATSRAAAGANVLTF.

This clonotype appeared once. CDR3 in amino acids: CSAREVTGWSYNEQFF. CDR3 sequence (DNA): TGCAGTGCTAGAGAGGTAACAGGGTGGTCCTACAATGAGCAGTTCTTC. The chain has TRBV20-1 and TRBJ2-1, with a tentative D call TRBD1 (6 bases). This CDR3 contains 16 residues. CDR1 and CDR2 from the germline V gene are DFQATT and SNEGSKA (reference sequence). Deletions cut 0 bases from V and 1 base from J, with 13 bases between.

The genes are TRBV4-3 and TRBJ2-7; TRBD2 matches 7 bases. V trimming: 0 bases; J trimming: 5 bases; junction bases outside the gene matches: 7. Germline V gene sequence: CDR1 LGHNA, CDR2 YSLEER. The CDR3 runs to 15 residues. The CDR3 reads CASSQDGTNRDEQYF. The CDR3 bases are TGCGCCAGCAGCCAAGATGGGACTAATCGTGACGAGCAGTACTTC.

The chain links TRBV4-1 to TRBJ2-1; D may match TRBD1 or TRBD2 (6 bases each). The V end lost 0 bases, the J end lost 6 bases, and 24 bases lay between the germline ends. The V gene's germline CDR1 is MGHRA and CDR2 YSYEKL. The CDR3 runs 19 residues. CDR3 region: CASSQDLRGDHGSSNEQFF. As DNA, the CDR3 is TGCGCCAGCAGCCAAGATCTAAGGGGGGATCACGGATCGTCCAATGAGCAGTTCTTC.